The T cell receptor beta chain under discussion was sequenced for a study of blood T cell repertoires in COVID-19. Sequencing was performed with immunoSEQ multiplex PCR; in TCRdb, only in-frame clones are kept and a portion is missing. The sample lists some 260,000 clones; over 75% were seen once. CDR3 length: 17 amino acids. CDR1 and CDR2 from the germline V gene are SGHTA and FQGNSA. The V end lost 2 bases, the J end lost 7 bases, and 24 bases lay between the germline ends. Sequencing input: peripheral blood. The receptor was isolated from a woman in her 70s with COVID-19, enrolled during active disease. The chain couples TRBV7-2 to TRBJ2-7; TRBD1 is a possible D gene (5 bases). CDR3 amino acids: CASSLWGMHLVTGEQYF. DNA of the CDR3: TGTGCCAGCAGCTTATGGGGCATGCATCTGGTTACCGGGGAGCAGTACTTC.